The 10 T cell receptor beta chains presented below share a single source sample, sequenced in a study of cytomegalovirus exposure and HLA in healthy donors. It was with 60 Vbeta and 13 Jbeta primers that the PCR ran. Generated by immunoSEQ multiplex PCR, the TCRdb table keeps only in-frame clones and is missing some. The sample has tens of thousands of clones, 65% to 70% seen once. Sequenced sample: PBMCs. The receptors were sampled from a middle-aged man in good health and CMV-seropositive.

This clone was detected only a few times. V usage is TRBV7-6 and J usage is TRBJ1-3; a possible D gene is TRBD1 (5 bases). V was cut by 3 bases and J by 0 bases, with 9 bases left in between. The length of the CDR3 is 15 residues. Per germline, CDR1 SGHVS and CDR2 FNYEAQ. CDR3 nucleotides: TGTGCCAGCAGCTTGGTGGGGGGCTCTGGAAACACCATATATTTT. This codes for CASSLVGGSGNTIYF.

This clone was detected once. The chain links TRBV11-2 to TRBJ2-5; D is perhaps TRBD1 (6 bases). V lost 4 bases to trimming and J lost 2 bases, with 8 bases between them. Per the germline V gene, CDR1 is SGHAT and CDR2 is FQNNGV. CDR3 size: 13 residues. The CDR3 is CASSSTGQETQYF. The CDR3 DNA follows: TGTGCCAGCAGCTCGACAGGTCAAGAGACCCAGTACTTC.

The CDR3 region is CASSFGNSNTEAFF. For the CDR3, the DNA is TGTGCCAGCAGCTTCGGGAATTCGAACACTGAAGCTTTCTTT. V is TRBV7-6 and J is TRBJ1-1, with unresolved D. This CDR3 spans 14 amino acids. Per germline, CDR1 SGHVS and CDR2 FNYEAQ. Trimming removed 3 bases from V and 1 base from J, with 9 bases in between.

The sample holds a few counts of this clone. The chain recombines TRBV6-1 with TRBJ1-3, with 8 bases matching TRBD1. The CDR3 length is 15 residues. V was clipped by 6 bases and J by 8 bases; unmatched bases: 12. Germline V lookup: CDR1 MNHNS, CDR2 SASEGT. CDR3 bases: TGTGCCAGCAGGACCGACAGGGGCAGTAAAGACACCATATATTTT. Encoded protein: CASRTDRGSKDTIYF.

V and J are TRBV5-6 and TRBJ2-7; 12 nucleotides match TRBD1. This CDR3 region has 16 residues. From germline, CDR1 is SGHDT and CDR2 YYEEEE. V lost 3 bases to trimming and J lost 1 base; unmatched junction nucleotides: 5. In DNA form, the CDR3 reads TGTGCCAGCAGCTCCCGGGACAGGGGGCTTTCCTACGAGCAGTACTTC. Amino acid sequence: CASSSRDRGLSYEQYF.

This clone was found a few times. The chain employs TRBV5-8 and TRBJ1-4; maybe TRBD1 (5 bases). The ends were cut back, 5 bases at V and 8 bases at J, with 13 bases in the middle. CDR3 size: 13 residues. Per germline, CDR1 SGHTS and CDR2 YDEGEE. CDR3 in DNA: TGTGCCAGCAGTCGTAGGGGTTGGGAAAAACTGTTTTTT. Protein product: CASSRRGWEKLFF.

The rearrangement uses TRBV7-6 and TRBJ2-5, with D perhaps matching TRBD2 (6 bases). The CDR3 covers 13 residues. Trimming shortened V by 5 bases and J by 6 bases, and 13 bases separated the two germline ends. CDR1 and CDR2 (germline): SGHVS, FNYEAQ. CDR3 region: CASSPTREQTQYF. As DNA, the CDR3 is TGTGCCAGCAGCCCCACCCGGGAGCAGACCCAGTACTTC.

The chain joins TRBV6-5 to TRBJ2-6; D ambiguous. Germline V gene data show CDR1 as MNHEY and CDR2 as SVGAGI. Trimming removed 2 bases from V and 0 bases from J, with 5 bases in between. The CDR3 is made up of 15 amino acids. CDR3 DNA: TGTGCCAGCAGTTACGTAGTCTCTGGGGCCAACGTCCTGACTTTC. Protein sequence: CASSYVVSGANVLTF.

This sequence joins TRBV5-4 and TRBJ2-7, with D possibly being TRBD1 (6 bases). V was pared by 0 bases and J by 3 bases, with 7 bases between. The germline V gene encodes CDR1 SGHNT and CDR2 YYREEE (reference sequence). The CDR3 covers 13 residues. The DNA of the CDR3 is TGTGCCAGCAGCTTGGGGGACAACTACGAGCAGTACTTC. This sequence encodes CASSLGDNYEQYF.

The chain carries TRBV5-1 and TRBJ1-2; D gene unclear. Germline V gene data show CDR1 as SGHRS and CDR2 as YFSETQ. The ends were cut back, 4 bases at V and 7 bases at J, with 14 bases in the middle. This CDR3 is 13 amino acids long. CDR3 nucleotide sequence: TGCGCCAGCAGCCAAGGACGGGGAGGTGGCTACACCTTC. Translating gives CASSQGRGGGYTF.